Presented here are 4 T cell receptor beta chains from one specimen sequenced in a study of blood T cells in healthy people across ages. Together with a sample-barcoded 5' primer, a J-beta primer mix was included in a second PCR lasting about 7 to 11 cycles. One entry per CDR3 protein, called by TCRdb with MiXCR from the 5' RACE reads. The sample lists about 1.6 million distinct CDR3 sequences, almost 35% seen once, with around 11% in the top ten. The specimen sequenced was blood. These TCRs come from a woman aged 25-40 years in good health.

The rearrangement joins TRBV20-1 to TRBJ2-7; D unresolved. Trimming took off 3 bases at V and 2 bases at J, with 11 bases between the two ends. CDR1 is DFQATT, CDR2 SNEGSKA, per germline (reference sequence). The CDR3 is 13 amino acids. As DNA, the CDR3 is TGCAGTGCTAGTAAAGGGCTACCCTACGAGCAGTACTTC. Translating gives CSASKGLPYEQYF.

The table lists this clonotype with a few counts. The V gene is TRBV7-9, the J gene TRBJ2-1; D is perhaps TRBD1 (6 bases). CDR1 is SEHNR and CDR2 is FQNEAQ in the germline V gene (reference sequence). The CDR3 is 14 residues long. V was pared by 4 bases and J by 9 bases, with 16 bases between. CDR3 nucleotides: TGTGCCAGCAGCTCCACAGGGCGGAGCGGTGAGCAGTTCTTC. Translated: CASSSTGRSGEQFF.

This clonotype was seen a few times. V and J are TRBV28 and TRBJ2-7; D is perhaps TRBD2 (6 bases). Germline CDR1 reads MDHEN; CDR2 reads SYDVKM. This CDR3 has 14 amino acids. V was pared by 5 bases and J by 0 bases, with 11 bases between. CDR3 sequence reads: CASSRLDSSYEQYF. CDR3 nucleotides: TGTGCCAGCAGTCGACTAGACAGCTCCTACGAGCAGTACTTC.

Many counts were recorded for this clonotype. The gene calls are TRBV29-1 and TRBJ2-7, with 14 bases fitting TRBD2. In germline, CDR1 is SQVTM, CDR2 ANQGSEA. The CDR3 totals 15 residues. V lost 6 bases to trimming and J lost 3 bases; unmatched junction nucleotides: 7. The chain's CDR3 is CSVAGTSGGFYEQYF. The CDR3 coding sequence is TGCAGCGTCGCAGGGACTAGCGGGGGTTTCTACGAGCAGTACTTC.